A single count supports the clone carrying this T cell receptor beta chain. These data are taken from a study of cytomegalovirus exposure and HLA in healthy donors. In the study overall: The 650 to 850 first-cohort repertoires and the roughly 130 validation repertoires shared the same platform, a later analysis reported.

Clones were sequenced by immunoSEQ multiplex PCR, and TCRdb holds only the in-frame ones, with some missing. The sample shows under 50,000 clones, roughly 93% of them seen only once. CDR3 length equals 17 residues. In germline, CDR1 is KGHSH, CDR2 LQKENI. V was trimmed by 2 bases and J by 0 bases, leaving 16 bases between them. The donors were part of the validation cohort of over a hundred subjects. That cohort was separate from the first cohort, which comprised roughly 670 subjects. Sequenced: PBMCs. This receptor was taken from a young woman in good health and CMV-seronegative. The V gene is TRBV18, the J gene TRBJ1-1; a weak D match, TRBD1 (6 bases). The DNA for the CDR3 is TGTGCCAGCTCACCAGTCAATCAGGGGATCATGAACACTGAAGCTTTCTTT. Translation gives CASSPVNQGIMNTEAFF.